The 21 T cell receptor beta chains below all came from one sample that was sequenced in a study of T-cell memory formation after mild COVID-19 (dated by TCRdb to the early 2020s). Library construction relied on 5' RACE. The listed sequencing device is Illumina NovaSeq 6000. TCRdb applied fastp at Q25 and MiXCR to the public reads, then kept only in-frame beta chains. Rows are combined by CDR3 protein, so each entry shows the most common genes and DNA. Counted in this sample were roughly 89,000 distinct CDR3 sequences; less than 15% of them appeared once. Roughly two fifths of the sample rests with the top ten. The sample comprised PBMCs or a T cell subset sorted from them (not recorded which). The source of these receptors is a man in his late teens or twenties who had mild COVID-19 (a few samples of this study predate the infection). The sample titles of this study are shuffled in the database, so cell type and time point are left out; the donor was told from shared clones.

The CDR3 DNA reads TGCAGCGTTGAAGATCCATGGAGGCCGGGTGGCTACACCTTC. This sequence encodes CSVEDPWRPGGYTF. The chain combines TRBV29-1 with TRBJ1-2; no clear D. The CDR3 extends over 14 amino acids. Trimming pared 0 bases from V and 7 bases from J, leaving 15 bases between. From germline, CDR1 is SQVTM and CDR2 ANQGSEA.

The V gene is TRBV4-3, the J gene TRBJ1-4; a weak D match, TRBD1 (5 bases). Germline-derived CDR1 and CDR2 are LGHNA and YSLEER. The germline V and J ends were trimmed by 0 bases and 2 bases, with 10 bases remaining between them. The CDR3 covers 16 residues. CDR3 protein: CASSQDRWGTNEKLFF. The CDR3 region has the DNA TGCGCCAGCAGCCAAGATAGGTGGGGGACTAATGAAAAACTGTTTTTT.

J is TRBJ2-1 and V is TRBV4-1, with D perhaps given as TRBD1 or TRBD2 (5 bases each). Germline V gene sequence: CDR1 MGHRA, CDR2 YSYEKL. This CDR3 is 16 amino acids long. Trimming shortened V by 0 bases and J by 5 bases, and 14 bases separated the two germline ends. The CDR3 DNA reads TGCGCCAGCAGCCAAGATTTCCGGGACCGAGACAATGAGCAGTTCTTC. Translated, it gives CASSQDFRDRDNEQFF.

This clonotype was counted a few times. The rearrangement uses TRBV6-5 and TRBJ1-2; D uncertain. V lost 6 bases and J lost 4, with 9 bases in between. Germline V gene data show CDR1 as MNHEY and CDR2 as SVGAGI. This CDR3 is built from 12 residues. The chain's CDR3 is CASRHTGYGYTF. The CDR3 DNA reads TGTGCCAGCAGACATACCGGCTATGGCTACACCTTC.

The table lists this clonotype with a few counts. The chain links TRBV6-9 to TRBJ1-4, with D unresolved. This CDR3 is 12 amino acids long. Germline V gene sequence: CDR1 MNHGY, CDR2 SVAAGI. Between the trimmed V and J ends, which lost 8 bases and 5 bases, there was a span of 9 bases. CDR3 sequence reads: CASAGLNEKLFF. The CDR3 DNA is TGTGCCAGCGCAGGCCTCAATGAAAAACTGTTTTTT.

The table lists this clonotype with many counts. This chain uses TRBV5-1 with TRBJ2-7; TRBD1 agrees at 9 bases. The CDR3 length is 14 residues. V lost 7 bases and J lost 0; bases outside the gene matches: 5. CDR1 is SGHRS and CDR2 is YFSETQ in the germline V gene. CDR3 amino acids: CASRGTGSSYEQYV. The CDR3 DNA is TGCGCCAGCCGCGGGACAGGGAGCTCCTACGAGCAGTACGTC.

This clonotype has only a few counts. The rearrangement links TRBV27 to TRBJ1-5; a possible D gene is TRBD1 (5 bases). Germline lookup yields CDR1 MNHEY and CDR2 SMNVEV (reference sequence). This CDR3 is built from 15 residues. V lost 1 base to trimming and J lost 5 bases, with 12 bases between them. CDR3 nucleotides: TGTGCCAGCAGTTTATTCGGGAGGGGTGATCAGCCCCAGCATTTT. Translation: CASSLFGRGDQPQHF.

This chain connects TRBV11-2 to TRBJ2-2; 7 bases agree with TRBD1. This CDR3 contains 15 residues. V dropped 5 bases and J dropped 3; count of bases not matched to a gene: 6. CDR1 is SGHAT, CDR2 FQNNGV, per germline. Here the CDR3 reads CASSRGQSYTGELFF. CDR3 sequence (DNA): TGTGCCAGCAGCCGGGGACAGAGTTACACCGGGGAGCTGTTTTTT.

This clonotype was observed a handful of times. The V gene is TRBV7-8, the J gene TRBJ1-6; D perhaps matches TRBD1 (5 bases). The CDR3 contains 14 residues. Germline CDR1 is SGHVS and CDR2 is FQNEAQ. Trimming removed 7 bases at V and 9 bases at J, with 16 bases between. CDR3 amino acids: CASNGVGGSSPLHF. Written as DNA, the CDR3 is TGTGCCAGCAACGGGGTTGGGGGTAGTTCACCCCTCCACTTT.

This clonotype was seen many times. The J gene is TRBJ2-1, the V gene TRBV6-1; D is unresolved. This CDR3 spans 13 amino acids. V lost 4 bases and J 6 bases, leaving 10 bases between the germline ends. Germline V gene data show CDR1 as MNHNS and CDR2 as SASEGT. The chain's CDR3 is CASSANGVNEQFF. CDR3 DNA: TGTGCCAGCAGTGCTAATGGGGTCAATGAGCAGTTCTTC.

This clonotype was counted between two and nine times. This chain connects TRBV4-2 to TRBJ2-4; D is unresolved. The CDR3 sequence is 16 residues long. V gave up 3 bases and J gave up 5 bases, with 17 bases separating them. Germline-derived CDR1 and CDR2 are LGHNA and YNFKEQ. The CDR3 sequence: CASSHSGGVLENIQYF. CDR3 DNA: TGTGCCAGCAGCCACTCCGGTGGCGTACTTGAAAACATTCAGTACTTC.

CDR3 DNA sequence: TGTGCCAGCAGCTTAAGTCAGGGGGTGCCGTCACCCCTCCACTTT. It specifies CASSLSQGVPSPLHF. This chain uses TRBV7-9 with TRBJ1-6; TRBD1 agrees at 7 bases. Germline V CDR1 and CDR2: SEHNR, FQNEAQ (reference sequence). Germline trimming cut 2 bases from V and 10 bases from J; bases unmatched to any gene: 8. The length of the CDR3 is 15 residues. The full variable domain, in which reference TRBV7-9 and TRBJ1-6 provide the parts outside the CDR3, is DTGVSQNPRHKITKRGQNVTFRCDPISEHNRLYWYRQTLGQGPEFLTYFQNEAQLEKSRLLSDRFSAERPKGSFSTLEIQRTEQGDSAMYLCASSLSQGVPSPLHFGNGTRLTVT.

This clonotype has only a few counts. The rearrangement links TRBV6-5 to TRBJ1-2; a possible D gene is TRBD1 (5 bases). In germline, CDR1 is MNHEY, CDR2 SVGAGI. The CDR3 consists of 14 residues. Trimming left V 6 bases short and J 4 bases short, with 15 bases between. CDR3: CASSPKGFGYGYTF. The CDR3 region has the DNA TGTGCCAGCAGCCCCAAGGGGTTCGGCTATGGCTACACCTTC.

The table lists this clonotype with a few counts. The rearrangement joins TRBV24-1 to TRBJ2-5; D remains unclear. The CDR3 is made up of 15 amino acids. Germline lookup yields CDR1 KGHDR and CDR2 SFDVKD. Trimming took off 4 bases at V and 0 bases at J, with 11 bases between the two ends. The CDR3 reads CATSDPRGHQETQYF. CDR3 nucleotides: TGTGCCACCAGTGACCCCCGAGGACACCAAGAGACCCAGTACTTC.

This clonotype was detected many times. The J gene is TRBJ2-1, the V gene TRBV6-4, with 15 bases lining up with TRBD2. With 4 bases clipped from V and 6 bases from J, the junction kept 1 base outside the gene matches. This CDR3 has 15 residues. In germline, CDR1 is MRHNA, CDR2 SNTAGT. The CDR3 DNA is TGTGCCAGCAGTGGGACTAGCGGGGGGGCCAATGAGCAGTTCTTC. Translation gives CASSGTSGGANEQFF.

The sample holds many counts of this clonotype. The J gene is TRBJ2-1, the V gene TRBV4-1; 12 bases are shared with TRBD2. CDR1 and CDR2 (germline): MGHRA, YSYEKL. The CDR3 loop spans 16 amino acids. J lost 10 bases, V lost 6 bases, and 13 bases had no gene match. In nucleotides, the CDR3 is TGCGCCAGCAGGCCTCTGACTAGCGGGGGCATCAAGGAGCAGTTCTTC. Protein product: CASRPLTSGGIKEQFF.

The J gene is TRBJ2-5, the V gene TRBV4-3; 7 positions agree with TRBD1. Per germline, CDR1 LGHNA and CDR2 YSLEER. The CDR3 loop spans 16 amino acids. The V gene end was trimmed by 0 bases and the J gene end by 5 bases; junction bases not matched to a gene: 9. This chain's CDR3 is CASSQDVTGSSETQYF. CDR3 DNA sequence: TGCGCCAGCAGCCAAGATGTGACAGGGTCGTCCGAGACCCAGTACTTC.

In its sample, this clonotype was seen a few times. V is TRBV6-5 and J is TRBJ2-1; D is unresolved. Between the trimmed V and J ends, which lost 6 bases and 14 bases, there was a span of 17 bases. Germline CDR1 reads MNHEY; CDR2 reads SVGAGI. The CDR3 loop spans 12 amino acids. The CDR3 region is CASSPVPGVEFF. CDR3 DNA sequence: TGTGCCAGCAGCCCCGTTCCGGGTGTGGAGTTCTTC.

In this sample, this clonotype turned up many times. The rearrangement links TRBV11-2 to TRBJ1-6; 7 bases are shared with TRBD1. The CDR3 covers 15 residues. Germline values: CDR1 SGHAT, CDR2 FQNNGV. Losses at the gene ends were 4 bases for V and 8 bases for J; bases not matched to a gene: 8. The CDR3 is CASSSWTGLDSPLHF. In nucleotides, the CDR3 is TGTGCCAGCAGCTCGTGGACAGGTTTAGATTCACCCCTCCACTTT.

As regards this clonotype: Relative to the germline gene, one junction end is altered; a read error may explain this. The V and J genes are TRBV6-2 or TRBV6-3 and TRBJ1-1, with D unresolved. CDR3 length: 14 residues. Per the germline V gene, CDR1 is MNHEY and CDR2 is SVGEGT. This CDR3 reads CDSSYLQTYGEAFF. The CDR3 region has the DNA TGTGACAGCAGTTACTTACAGACCTACGGTGAAGCTTTCTTT.

The sample holds many counts of this clonotype. The chain combines TRBV7-3 with TRBJ2-1; unclear D gene. This CDR3 has 12 amino acids. The germline V gene encodes CDR1 SGHTA and CDR2 FQGTGA. The V gene lost 3 bases and the J gene lost 6 bases, with 6 bases spanning the gap. CDR3 in DNA: TGTGCCAGCAGCTTTCTTTTCAATGAGCAGTTCTTC. It is translated as CASSFLFNEQFF.